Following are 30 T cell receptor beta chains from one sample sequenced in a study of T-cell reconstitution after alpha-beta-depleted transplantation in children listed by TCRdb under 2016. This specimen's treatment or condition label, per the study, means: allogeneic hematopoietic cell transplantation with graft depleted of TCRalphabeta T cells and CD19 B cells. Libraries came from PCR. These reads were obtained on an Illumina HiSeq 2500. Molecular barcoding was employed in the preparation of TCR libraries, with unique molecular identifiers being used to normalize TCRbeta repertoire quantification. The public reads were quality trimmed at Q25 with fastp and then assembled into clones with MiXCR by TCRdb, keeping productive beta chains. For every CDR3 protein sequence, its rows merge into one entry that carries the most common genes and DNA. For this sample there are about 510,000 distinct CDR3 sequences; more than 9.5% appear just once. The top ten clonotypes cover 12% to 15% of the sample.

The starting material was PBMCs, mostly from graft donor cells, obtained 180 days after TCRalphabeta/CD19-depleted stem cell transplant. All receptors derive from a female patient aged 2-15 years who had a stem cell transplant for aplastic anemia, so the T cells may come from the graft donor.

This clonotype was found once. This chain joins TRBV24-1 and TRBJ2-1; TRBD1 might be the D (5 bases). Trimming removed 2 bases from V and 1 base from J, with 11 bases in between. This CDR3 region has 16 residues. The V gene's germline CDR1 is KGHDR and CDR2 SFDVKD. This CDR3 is CATSDYQGDSYNEQFF. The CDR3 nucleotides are TGTGCCACCAGTGATTATCAGGGCGATTCCTACAATGAGCAGTTCTTC.

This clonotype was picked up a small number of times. CDR3: CASNPHTGWETQYF. The CDR3 nucleotides read TGTGCCAGCAATCCACACACGGGGTGGGAGACCCAGTACTTC. The rearrangement links TRBV7-8 to TRBJ2-5, with a possible D match to TRBD2 (5 bases). The CDR3 loop spans 14 amino acids. Per germline, CDR1 SGHVS and CDR2 FQNEAQ. V was pared by 7 bases and J by 5 bases, with 17 bases between.

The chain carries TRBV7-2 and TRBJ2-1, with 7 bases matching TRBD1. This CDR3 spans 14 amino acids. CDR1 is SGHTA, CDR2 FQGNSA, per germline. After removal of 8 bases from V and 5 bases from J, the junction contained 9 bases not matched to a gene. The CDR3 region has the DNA TGTGCCAGCCCCCCCGAGGGGGCCAACAATGAGCAGTTCTTC. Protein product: CASPPEGANNEQFF.

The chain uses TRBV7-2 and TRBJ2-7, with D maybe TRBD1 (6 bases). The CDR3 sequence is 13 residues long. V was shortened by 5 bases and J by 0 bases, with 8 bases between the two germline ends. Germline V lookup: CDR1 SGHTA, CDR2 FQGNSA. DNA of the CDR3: TGTGCCAGCAGCCGACAGGACTCCTACGAGCAGTACGTC. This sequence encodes CASSRQDSYEQYV.

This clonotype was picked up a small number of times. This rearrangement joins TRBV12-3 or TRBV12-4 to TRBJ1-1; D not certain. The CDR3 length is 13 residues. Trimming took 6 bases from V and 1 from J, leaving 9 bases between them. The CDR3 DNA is TGTGCCAGCAGGGTACCAGGGAACACTGAAGCTTTCTTT. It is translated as CASRVPGNTEAFF.

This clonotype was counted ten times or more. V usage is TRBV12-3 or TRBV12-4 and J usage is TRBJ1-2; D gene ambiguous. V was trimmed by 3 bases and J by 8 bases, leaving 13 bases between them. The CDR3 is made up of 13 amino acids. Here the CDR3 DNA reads TGTGCCAGCAGTTTGCCCCCGGCTAGAGGCTACACCTTC. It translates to CASSLPPARGYTF.

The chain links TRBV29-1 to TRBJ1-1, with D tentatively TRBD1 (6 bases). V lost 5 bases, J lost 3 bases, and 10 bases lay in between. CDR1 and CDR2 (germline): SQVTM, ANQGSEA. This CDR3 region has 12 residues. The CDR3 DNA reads TGCAGCGTTAAGGGACACTACACTGAAGCTTTCTTT. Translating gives CSVKGHYTEAFF. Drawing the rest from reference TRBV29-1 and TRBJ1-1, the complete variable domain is SAVISQKPSRDICQRGTSLTIQCQVDSQVTMMFWYRQQPGQSLTLIATANQGSEATYESGFVIDKFPISRPNLTFSTLTVSNMSPEDSSIYLCSVKGHYTEAFFGQGTRLTVV.

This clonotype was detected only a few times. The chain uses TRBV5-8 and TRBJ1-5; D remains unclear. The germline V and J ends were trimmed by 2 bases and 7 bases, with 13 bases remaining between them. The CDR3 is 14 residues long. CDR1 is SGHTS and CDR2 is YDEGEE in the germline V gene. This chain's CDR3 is CASSFGTNKQPQHF. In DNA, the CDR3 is TGTGCCAGCAGCTTTGGCACAAATAAGCAGCCCCAGCATTTT.

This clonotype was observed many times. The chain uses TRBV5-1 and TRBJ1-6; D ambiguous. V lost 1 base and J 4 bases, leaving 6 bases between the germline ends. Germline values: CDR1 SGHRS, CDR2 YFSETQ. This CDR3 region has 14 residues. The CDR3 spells CASSLPDYNSPLHF. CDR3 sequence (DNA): TGCGCCAGCAGCTTGCCAGATTATAATTCACCCCTCCACTTT.

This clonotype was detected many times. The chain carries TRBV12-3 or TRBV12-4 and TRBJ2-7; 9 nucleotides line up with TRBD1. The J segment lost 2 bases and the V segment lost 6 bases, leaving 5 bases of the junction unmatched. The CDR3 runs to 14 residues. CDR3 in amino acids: CASSWGQGTYEQYF. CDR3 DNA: TGTGCCAGCAGCTGGGGACAGGGAACCTACGAGCAGTACTTC.

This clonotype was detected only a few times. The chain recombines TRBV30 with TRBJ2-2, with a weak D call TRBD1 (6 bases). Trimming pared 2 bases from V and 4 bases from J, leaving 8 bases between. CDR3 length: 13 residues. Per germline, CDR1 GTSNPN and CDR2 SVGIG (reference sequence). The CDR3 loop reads CAWSPDSTGELFF. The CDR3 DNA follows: TGTGCCTGGAGTCCGGACAGCACCGGGGAGCTGTTTTTT. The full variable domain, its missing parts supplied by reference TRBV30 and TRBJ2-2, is SQTIHQWPATLVQPVGSPLSLECTVEGTSNPNLYWYRQAAGRGLQLLFYSVGIGQISSEVPQNLSASRPQDRQFILSSKKLLLSDSGFYLCAWSPDSTGELFFGEGSRLTVL.

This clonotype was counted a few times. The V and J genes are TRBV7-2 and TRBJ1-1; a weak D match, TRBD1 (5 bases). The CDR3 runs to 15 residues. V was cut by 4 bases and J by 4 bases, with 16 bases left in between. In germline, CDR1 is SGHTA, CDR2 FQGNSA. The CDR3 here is CASSSKAGGSTEAFF. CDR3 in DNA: TGTGCCAGCAGCTCCAAGGCCGGGGGGAGCACTGAAGCTTTCTTT.

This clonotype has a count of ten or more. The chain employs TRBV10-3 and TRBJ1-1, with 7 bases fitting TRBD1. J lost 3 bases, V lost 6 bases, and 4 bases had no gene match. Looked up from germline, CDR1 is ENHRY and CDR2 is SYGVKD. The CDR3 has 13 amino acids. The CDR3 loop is CAISGTVDTEAFF. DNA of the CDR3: TGTGCCATCAGCGGGACAGTGGACACTGAAGCTTTCTTT.

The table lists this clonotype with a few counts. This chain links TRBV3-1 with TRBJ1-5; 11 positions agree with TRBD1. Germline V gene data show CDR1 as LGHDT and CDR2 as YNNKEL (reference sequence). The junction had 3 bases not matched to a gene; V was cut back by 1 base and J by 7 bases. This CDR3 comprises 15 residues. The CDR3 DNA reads TGTGCCAGCAGCCAAGCTGGGACAGGGGGACAGCCCCAGCATTTT. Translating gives CASSQAGTGGQPQHF. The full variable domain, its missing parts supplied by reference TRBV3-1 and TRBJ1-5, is DTAVSQTPKYLVTQMGNDKSIKCEQNLGHDTMYWYKQDSKKFLKIMFSYNNKELIINETVPNRFSPKSPDKAHLNLHINSLELGDSAVYFCASSQAGTGGQPQHFGDGTRLSIL.

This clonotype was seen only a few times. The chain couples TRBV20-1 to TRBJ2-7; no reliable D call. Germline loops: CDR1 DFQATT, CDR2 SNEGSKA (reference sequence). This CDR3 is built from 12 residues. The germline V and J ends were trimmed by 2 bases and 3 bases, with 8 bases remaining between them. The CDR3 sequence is CSARRAVYEQYF. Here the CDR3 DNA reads TGCAGTGCTAGACGGGCAGTCTACGAGCAGTACTTC.

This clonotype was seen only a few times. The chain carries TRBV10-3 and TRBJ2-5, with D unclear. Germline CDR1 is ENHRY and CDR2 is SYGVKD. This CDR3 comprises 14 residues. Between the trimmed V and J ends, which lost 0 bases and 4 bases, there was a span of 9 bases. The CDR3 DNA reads TGTGCCATCAGTGAGTCGCCGGACCGAGAGACCCAGTACTTC. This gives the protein CAISESPDRETQYF.

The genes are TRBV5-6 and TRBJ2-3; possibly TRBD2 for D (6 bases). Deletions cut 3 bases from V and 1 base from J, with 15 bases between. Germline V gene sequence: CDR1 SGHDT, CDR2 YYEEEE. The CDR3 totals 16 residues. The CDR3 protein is CASSSPLGGGTDTQYF. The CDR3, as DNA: TGTGCCAGCAGCTCCCCGCTGGGGGGTGGCACAGATACGCAGTATTTT. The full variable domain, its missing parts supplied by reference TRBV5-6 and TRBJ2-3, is DAGVTQSPTHLIKTRGQQVTLRCSPKSGHDTVSWYQQALGQGPQFIFQYYEEEERQRGNFPDRFSGHQFPNYSSELNVNALLLGDSALYLCASSSPLGGGTDTQYFGPGTRLTVL.

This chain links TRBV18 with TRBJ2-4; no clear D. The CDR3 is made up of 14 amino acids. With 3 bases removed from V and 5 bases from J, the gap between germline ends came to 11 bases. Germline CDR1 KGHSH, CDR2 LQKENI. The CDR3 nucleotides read TGTGCCAGCTCACCTTTCCACATGGAAAACATTCAGTACTTC. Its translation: CASSPFHMENIQYF. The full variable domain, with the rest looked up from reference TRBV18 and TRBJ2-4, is NAGVMQNPRHLVRRRGQEARLRCSPMKGHSHVYWYRQLPEEGLKFMVYLQKENIIDESGMPKERFSAEFPKEGPSILRIQQVVRGDSAAYFCASSPFHMENIQYFGAGTRLSVL.

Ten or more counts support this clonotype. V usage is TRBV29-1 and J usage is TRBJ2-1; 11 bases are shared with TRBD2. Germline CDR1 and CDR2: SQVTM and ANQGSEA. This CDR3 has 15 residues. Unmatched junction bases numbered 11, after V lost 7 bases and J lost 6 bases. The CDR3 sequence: CSATSLAGGGNEQFF. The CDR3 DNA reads TGCAGCGCGACATCCCTAGCGGGAGGCGGCAATGAGCAGTTCTTC.

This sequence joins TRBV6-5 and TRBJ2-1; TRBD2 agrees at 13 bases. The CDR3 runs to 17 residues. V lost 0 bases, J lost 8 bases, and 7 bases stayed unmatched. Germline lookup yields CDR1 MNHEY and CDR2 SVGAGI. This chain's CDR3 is CASSYSPLAGGPHEQFF. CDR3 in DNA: TGTGCCAGCAGTTACTCCCCACTAGCGGGAGGGCCCCATGAGCAGTTCTTC.

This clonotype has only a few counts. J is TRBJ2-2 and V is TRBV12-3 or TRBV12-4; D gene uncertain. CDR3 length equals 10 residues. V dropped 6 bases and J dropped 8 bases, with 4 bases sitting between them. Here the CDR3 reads CASRGGELFF. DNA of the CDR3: TGTGCCAGCAGAGGTGGGGAGCTGTTTTTT.

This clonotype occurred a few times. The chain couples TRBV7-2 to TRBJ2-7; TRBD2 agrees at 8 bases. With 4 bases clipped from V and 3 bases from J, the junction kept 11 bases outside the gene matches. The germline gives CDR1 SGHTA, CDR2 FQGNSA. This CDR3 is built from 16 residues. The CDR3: CASSYVPGTSHYEQYF. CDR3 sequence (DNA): TGTGCCAGCAGCTACGTTCCCGGGACTAGTCACTACGAGCAGTACTTC. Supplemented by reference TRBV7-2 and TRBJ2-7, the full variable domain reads GAGVSQSPSNKVTEKGKDVELRCDPISGHTALYWYRQSLGQGLEFLIYFQGNSAPDKSGLPSDRFSAERTGGSVSTLTIQRTQQEDSAVYLCASSYVPGTSHYEQYFGPGTRLTVT.

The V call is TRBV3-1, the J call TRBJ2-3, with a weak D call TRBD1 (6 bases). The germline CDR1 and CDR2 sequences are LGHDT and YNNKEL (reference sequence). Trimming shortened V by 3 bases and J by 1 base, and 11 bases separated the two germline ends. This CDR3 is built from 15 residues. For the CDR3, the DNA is TGTGCCAGCAGCCACAGGGGCATCGGCACAGATACGCAGTATTTT. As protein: CASSHRGIGTDTQYF.

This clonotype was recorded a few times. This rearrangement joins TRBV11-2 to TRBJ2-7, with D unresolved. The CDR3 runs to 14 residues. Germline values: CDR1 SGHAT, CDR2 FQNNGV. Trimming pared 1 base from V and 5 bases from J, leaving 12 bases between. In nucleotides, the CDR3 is TGTGCCAGCAGCTTAGGTACCCCGTGGGACGAGCAGTACGTC. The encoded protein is CASSLGTPWDEQYV.

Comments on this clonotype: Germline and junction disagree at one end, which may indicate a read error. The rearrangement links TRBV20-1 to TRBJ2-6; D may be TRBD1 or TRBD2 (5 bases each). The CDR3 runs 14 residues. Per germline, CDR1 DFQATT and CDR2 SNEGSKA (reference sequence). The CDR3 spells CSARGVTGANVLTF. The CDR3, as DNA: TGCAGTGCCAGAGGGGTTACTGGGGCCAACGTCCTGACTTTC.

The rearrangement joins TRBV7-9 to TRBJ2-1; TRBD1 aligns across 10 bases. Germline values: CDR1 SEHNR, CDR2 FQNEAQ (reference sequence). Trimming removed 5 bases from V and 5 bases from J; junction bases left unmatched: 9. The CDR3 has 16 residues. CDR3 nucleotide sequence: TGTGCCAGCAGCCTACCGGGACAGGGGCAACACAATGAGCAGTTCTTC. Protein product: CASSLPGQGQHNEQFF.

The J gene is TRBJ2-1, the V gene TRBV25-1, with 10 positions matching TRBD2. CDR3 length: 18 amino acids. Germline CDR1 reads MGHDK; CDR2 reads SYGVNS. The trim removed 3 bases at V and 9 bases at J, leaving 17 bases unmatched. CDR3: CASSDCVGGTSDQGEQFF. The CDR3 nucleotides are TGTGCCAGCAGTGACTGTGTAGGGGGGACTAGCGATCAGGGTGAGCAGTTCTTC.

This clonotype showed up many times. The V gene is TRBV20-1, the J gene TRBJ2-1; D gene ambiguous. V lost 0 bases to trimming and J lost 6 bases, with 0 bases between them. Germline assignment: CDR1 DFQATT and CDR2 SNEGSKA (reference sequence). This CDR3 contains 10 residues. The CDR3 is CSARDNEQFF. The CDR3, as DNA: TGCAGTGCTAGAGACAATGAGCAGTTCTTC.

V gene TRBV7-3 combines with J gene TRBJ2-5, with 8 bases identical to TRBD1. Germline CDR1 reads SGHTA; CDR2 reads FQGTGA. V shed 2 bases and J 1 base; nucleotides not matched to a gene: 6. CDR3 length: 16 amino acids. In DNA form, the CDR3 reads TGTGCCAGCAGCTTACAGGGGGCTGGACGCCAAGAGACCCAGTACTTC. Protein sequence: CASSLQGAGRQETQYF.

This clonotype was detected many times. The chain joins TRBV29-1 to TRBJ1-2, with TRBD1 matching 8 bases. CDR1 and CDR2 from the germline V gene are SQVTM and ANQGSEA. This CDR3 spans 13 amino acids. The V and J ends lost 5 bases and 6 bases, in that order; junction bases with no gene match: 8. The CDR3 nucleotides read TGCAGCGTTCAGCAGGGGGCATTGGATGGCTACACCTTC. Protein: CSVQQGALDGYTF.